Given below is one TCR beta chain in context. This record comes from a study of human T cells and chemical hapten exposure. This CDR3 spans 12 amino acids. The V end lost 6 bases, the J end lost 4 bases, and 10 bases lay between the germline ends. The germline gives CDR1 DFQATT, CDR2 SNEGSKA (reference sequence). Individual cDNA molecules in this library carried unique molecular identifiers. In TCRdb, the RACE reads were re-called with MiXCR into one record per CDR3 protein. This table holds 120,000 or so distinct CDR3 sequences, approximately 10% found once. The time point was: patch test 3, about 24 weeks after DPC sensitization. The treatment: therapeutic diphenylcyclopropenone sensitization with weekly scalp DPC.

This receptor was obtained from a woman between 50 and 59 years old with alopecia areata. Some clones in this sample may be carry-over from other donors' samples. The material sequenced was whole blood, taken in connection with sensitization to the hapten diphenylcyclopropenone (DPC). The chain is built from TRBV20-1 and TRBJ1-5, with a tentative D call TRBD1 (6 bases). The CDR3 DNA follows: TGCAGTGCCCAGACAGGTAATCAGCCCCAGCATTTT. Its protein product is CSAQTGNQPQHF.